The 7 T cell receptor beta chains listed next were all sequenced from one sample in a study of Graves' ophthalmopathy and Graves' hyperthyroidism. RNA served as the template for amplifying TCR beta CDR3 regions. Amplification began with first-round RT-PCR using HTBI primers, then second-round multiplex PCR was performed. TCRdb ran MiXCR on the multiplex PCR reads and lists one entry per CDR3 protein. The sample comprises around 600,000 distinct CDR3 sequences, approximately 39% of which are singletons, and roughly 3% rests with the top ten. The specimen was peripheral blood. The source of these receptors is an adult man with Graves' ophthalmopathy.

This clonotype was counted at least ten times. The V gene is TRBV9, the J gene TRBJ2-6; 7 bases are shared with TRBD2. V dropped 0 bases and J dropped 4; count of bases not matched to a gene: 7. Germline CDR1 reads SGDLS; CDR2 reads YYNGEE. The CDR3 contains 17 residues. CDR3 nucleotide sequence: TGTGCCAGCAGCGTAGACGCAGCGGGGTTGGGGGCCAACGTCCTGACTTTC. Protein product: CASSVDAAGLGANVLTF.

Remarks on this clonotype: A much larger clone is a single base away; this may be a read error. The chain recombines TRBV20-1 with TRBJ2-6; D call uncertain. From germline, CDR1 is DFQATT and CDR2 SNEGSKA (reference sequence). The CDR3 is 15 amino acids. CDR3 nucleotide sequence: TGCAATGCTAGAGATTCAAGCTCTGGGGCCAACGTCCTGACTTTC. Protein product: CNARDSSSGANVLTF.

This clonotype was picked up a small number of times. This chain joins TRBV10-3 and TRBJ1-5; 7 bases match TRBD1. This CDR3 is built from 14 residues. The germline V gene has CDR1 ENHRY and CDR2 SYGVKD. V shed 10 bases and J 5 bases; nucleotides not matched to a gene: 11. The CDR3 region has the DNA TGTGCCAGCAGGCGGACAGGACAACATCAGCCCCAGCATTTT. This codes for CASRRTGQHQPQHF.

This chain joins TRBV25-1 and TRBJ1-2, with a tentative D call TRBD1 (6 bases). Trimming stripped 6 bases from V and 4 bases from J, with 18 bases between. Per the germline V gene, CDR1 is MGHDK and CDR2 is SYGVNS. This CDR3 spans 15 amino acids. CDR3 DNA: TGTGCCAGCAGCTTGGGAGCAGTGGGGGCCTATGGCTACACCTTC. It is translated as CASSLGAVGAYGYTF.

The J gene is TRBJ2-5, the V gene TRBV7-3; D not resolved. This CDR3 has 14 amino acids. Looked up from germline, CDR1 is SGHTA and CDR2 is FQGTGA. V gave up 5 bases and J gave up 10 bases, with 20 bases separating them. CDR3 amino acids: CASSPQGPVRGQYF. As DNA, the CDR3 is TGTGCCAGCAGCCCTCAAGGACCGGTTCGCGGCCAGTACTTC.

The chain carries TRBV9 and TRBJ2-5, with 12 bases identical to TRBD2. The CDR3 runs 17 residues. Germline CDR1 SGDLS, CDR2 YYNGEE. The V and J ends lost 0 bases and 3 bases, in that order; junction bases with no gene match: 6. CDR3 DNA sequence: TGTGCCAGCAGCGTAGCTGCTAGCGGGGGGGAAAAAGAGACCCAGTACTTC. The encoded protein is CASSVAASGGEKETQYF.

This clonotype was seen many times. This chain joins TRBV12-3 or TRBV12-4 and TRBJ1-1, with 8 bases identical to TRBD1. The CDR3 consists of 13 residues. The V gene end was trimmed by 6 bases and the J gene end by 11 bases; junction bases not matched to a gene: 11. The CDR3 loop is CASSFRGRSGAFF. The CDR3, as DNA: TGTGCCAGCAGCTTCAGGGGGCGAAGTGGGGCTTTCTTT.